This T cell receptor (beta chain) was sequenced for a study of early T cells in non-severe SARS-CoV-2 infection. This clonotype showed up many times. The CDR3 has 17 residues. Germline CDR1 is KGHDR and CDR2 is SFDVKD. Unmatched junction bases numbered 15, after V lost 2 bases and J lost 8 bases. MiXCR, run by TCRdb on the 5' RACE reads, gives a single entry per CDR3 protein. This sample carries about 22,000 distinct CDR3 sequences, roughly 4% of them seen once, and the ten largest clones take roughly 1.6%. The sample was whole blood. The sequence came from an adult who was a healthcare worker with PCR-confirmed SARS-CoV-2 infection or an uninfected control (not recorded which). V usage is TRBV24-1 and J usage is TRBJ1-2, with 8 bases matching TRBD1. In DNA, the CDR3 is TGTGCCACCAGTGATTGTCGGACAGGGCCACTCCCCCTCGGCTACACCTTC. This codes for CATSDCRTGPLPLGYTF.